This T cell receptor (beta chain) was sequenced for a study of T cells in Graves' hyperthyroidism and ophthalmopathy. Notes on the study in general: Separating ophthalmopathy from stable hyperthyroidism was achieved by a 13 V-J model. Also found in blood were most expanded thyroid clonotypes above 0.001.

This clonotype was found a few times. Antigen unknown. V was clipped by 4 bases and J by 6 bases; unmatched bases: 14. CDR1 is SQVTM and CDR2 is ANQGSEA in the germline V gene. The CDR3 runs to 16 residues. From RNA transcripts, TCR beta CDR3 regions were amplified. First-round RT-PCR with HTBI primers amplified the TCR CDR3 region. TCRdb passed the multiplex PCR reads through MiXCR, listing each CDR3 protein once. This table has a few hundred thousand distinct CDR3 sequences, 40% to 50% appearing once. Uncontrolled infection, other autoimmune disease, pregnancy or lactation excluded patients. Orbital computed tomography, thyroid ultrasound, serum thyroxine and TRAb, and clinical symptoms together informed the diagnoses.

The sample comprised peripheral blood or thyroid tissue (not recorded which). The source of this sequence is an adult woman with Graves' disease, either hyperthyroidism or ophthalmopathy (not recorded which). The rearrangement joins TRBV29-1 to TRBJ1-1; 10 nucleotides match TRBD1. The CDR3 DNA follows: TGCAGCGTTGCAGGGAAGGGTGACAGGGGGCGTCCTGAAGCTTTCTTT. This encodes CSVAGKGDRGRPEAFF.